This TCR beta chain originates from a study of cytomegalovirus exposure and HLA in healthy donors. Amplification used 60 Vbeta primers and 13 Jbeta primers. Produced via immunoSEQ multiplex PCR; TCRdb's table is partial and in-frame only. The sample lists 130,000 or so clones, around 74% seen once, with around 3.2% in the top ten. This CDR3 contains 13 residues. The germline V gene encodes CDR1 MDHEN and CDR2 SYDVKM. The V and J ends lost 6 bases and 4 bases, in that order; junction bases with no gene match: 5. This clonotype originated in a man younger than 45 in good health and CMV-seronegative. The chain employs TRBV28 and TRBJ1-2; 7 nucleotides match TRBD1. The specimen was PBMCs. CDR3 DNA sequence: TGTGCCAGCAGCGACCCAGGGGGCTATGGCTACACCTTC. This sequence encodes CASSDPGGYGYTF.